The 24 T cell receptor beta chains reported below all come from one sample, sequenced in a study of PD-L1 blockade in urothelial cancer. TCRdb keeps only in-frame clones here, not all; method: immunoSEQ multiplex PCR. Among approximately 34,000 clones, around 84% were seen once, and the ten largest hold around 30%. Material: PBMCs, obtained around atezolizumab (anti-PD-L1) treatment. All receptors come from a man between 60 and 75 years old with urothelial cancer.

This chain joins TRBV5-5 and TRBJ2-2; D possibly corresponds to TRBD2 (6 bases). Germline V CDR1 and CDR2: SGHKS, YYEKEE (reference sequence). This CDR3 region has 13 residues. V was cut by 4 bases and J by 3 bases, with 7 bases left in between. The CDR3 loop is CASSRGDTGELFF. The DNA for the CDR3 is TGTGCCAGCAGCCGCGGGGACACCGGGGAGCTGTTTTTT.

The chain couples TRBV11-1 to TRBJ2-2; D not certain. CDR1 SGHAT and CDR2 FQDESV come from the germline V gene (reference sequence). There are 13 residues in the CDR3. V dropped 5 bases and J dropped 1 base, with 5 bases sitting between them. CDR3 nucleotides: TGTGCCAGCAGCGAGAAGAACACCGGGGAGCTGTTTTTT. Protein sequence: CASSEKNTGELFF.

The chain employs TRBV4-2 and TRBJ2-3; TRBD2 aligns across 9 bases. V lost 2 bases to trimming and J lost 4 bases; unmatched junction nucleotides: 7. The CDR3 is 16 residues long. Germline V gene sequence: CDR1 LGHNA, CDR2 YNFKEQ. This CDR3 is CASSQQAGGGADTQYF. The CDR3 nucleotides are TGTGCCAGCAGCCAACAAGCGGGGGGCGGGGCAGATACGCAGTATTTT.

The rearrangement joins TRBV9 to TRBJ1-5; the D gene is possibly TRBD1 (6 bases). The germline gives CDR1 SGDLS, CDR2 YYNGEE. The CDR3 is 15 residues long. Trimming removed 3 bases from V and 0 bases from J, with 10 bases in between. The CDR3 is CASSAVDSSNQPQHF. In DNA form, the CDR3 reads TGTGCCAGCAGCGCCGTGGACAGTAGCAATCAGCCCCAGCATTTT.

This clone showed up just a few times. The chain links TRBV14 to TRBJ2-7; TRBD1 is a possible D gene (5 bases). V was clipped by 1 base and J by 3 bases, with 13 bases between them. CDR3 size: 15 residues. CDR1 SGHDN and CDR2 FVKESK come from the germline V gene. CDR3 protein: CASSQVGQSRYEQYF. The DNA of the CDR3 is TGTGCCAGCAGCCAAGTGGGGCAGAGCCGCTACGAGCAGTACTTC. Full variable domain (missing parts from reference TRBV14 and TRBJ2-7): EAGVTQFPSHSVIEKGQTVTLRCDPISGHDNLYWYRRVMGKEIKFLLHFVKESKQDESGMPNNRFLAERTGGTYSTLKVQPAELEDSGVYFCASSQVGQSRYEQYFGPGTRLTVT.

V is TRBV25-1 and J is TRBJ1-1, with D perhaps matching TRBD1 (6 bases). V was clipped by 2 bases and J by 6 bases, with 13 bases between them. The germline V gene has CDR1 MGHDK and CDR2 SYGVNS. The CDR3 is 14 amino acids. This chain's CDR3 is CASSETPGAAEAFF. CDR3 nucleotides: TGTGCCAGCAGTGAAACCCCAGGGGCTGCTGAAGCTTTCTTT. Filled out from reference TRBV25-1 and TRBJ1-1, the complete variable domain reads EADIYQTPRYLVIGTGKKITLECSQTMGHDKMYWYQQDPGMELHLIHYSYGVNSTEKGDLSSESTVSRIRTEHFPLTLESARPSHTSQYLCASSETPGAAEAFFGQGTRLTVV.

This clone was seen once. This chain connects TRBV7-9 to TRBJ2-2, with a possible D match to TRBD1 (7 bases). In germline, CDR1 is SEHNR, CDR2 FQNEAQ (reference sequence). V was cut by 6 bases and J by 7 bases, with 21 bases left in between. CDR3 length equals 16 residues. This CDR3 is CASSRYVQGGGGELFF. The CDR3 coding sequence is TGTGCCAGCAGTCGTTATGTCCAGGGGGGCGGCGGGGAGCTGTTTTTT.

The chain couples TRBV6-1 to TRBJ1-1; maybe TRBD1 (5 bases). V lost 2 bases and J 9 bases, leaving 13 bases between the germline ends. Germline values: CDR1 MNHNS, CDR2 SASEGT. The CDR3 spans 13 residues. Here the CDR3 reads CASSERTLLQAFF. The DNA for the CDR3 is TGTGCCAGCAGTGAAAGGACACTCCTCCAAGCTTTCTTT.

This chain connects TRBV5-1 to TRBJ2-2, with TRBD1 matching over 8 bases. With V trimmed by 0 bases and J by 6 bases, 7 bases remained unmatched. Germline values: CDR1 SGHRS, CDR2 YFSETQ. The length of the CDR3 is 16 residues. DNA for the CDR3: TGCGCCAGCAGCTTGGTCGGACAGGGTGGGTCCGGGGAGCTGTTTTTT. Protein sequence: CASSLVGQGGSGELFF. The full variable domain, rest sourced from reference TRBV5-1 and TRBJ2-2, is KAGVTQTPRYLIKTRGQQVTLSCSPISGHRSVSWYQQTPGQGLQFLFEYFSETQRNKGNFPGRFSGRQFSNSRSEMNVSTLELGDSALYLCASSLVGQGGSGELFFGEGSRLTVL.

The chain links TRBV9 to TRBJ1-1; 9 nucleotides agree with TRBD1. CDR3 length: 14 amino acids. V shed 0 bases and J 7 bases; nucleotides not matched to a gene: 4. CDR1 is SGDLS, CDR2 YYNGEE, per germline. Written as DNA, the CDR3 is TGTGCCAGCAGCGTAGGGGTGACAGGGGGTGAAGCTTTCTTT. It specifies CASSVGVTGGEAFF.

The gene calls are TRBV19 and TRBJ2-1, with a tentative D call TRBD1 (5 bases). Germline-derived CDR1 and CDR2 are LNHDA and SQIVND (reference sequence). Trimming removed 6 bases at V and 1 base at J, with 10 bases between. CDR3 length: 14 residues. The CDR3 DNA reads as TGTGCCAGTAGCAGCAGGGATTCCTACAATGAGCAGTTCTTC. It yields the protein CASSSRDSYNEQFF.

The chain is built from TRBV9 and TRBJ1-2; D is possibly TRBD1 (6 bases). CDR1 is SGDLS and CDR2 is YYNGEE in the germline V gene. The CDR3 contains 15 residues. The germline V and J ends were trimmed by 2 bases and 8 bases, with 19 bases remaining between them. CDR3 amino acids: CASSVGWTASNGYTF. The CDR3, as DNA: TGTGCCAGCAGCGTTGGCTGGACAGCTTCTAACGGCTACACCTTC.

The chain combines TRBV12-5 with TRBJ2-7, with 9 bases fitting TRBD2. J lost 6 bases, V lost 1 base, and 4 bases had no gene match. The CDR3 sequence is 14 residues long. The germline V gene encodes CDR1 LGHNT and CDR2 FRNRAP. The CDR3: CASGLETSGSEQYF. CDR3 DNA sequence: TGTGCTAGTGGTTTGGAGACTAGCGGTAGCGAGCAGTACTTC.

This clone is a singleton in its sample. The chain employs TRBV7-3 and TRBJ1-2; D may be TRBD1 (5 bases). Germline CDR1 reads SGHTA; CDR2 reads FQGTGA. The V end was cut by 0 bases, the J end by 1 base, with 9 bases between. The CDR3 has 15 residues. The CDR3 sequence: CASSLTGASNYGYTF. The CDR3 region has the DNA TGTGCCAGCAGCTTAACAGGGGCGAGTAACTATGGCTACACCTTC.

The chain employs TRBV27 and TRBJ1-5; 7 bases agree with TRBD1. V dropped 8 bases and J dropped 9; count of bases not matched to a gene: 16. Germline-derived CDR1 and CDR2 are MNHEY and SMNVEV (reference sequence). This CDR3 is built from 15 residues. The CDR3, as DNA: TGTGCCAGCTCCTCTGGGACAGTGCAGTTGTGGCCCCAGCATTTT. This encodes CASSSGTVQLWPQHF.

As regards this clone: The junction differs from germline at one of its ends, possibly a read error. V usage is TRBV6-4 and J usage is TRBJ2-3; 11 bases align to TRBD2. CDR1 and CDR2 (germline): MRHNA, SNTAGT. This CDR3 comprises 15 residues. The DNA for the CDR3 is TGTGCCAGCAGTTTCACTAGCGGGAGCAAAGATACGCAGTATTTT. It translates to CASSFTSGSKDTQYF.

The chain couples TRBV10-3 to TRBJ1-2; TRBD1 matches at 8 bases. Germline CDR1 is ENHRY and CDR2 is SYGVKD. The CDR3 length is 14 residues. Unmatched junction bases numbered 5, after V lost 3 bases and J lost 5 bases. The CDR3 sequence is CAISDLRDRYGYTF. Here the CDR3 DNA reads TGTGCCATCAGTGACCTCCGGGACAGGTATGGCTACACCTTC.

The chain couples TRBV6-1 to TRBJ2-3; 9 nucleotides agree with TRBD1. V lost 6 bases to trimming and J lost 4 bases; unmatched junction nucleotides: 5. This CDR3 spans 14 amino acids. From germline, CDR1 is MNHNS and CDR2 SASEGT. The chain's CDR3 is CASRARQGADTQYF. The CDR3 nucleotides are TGTGCCAGCAGAGCAAGACAGGGGGCAGATACGCAGTATTTT.

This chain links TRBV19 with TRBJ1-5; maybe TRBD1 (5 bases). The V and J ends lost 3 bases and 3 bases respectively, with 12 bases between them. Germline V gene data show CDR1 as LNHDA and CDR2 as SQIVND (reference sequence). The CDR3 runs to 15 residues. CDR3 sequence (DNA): TGTGCCAGTAGTATGACCGGGACTCACAATCAGCCCCAGCATTTT. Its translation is CASSMTGTHNQPQHF.

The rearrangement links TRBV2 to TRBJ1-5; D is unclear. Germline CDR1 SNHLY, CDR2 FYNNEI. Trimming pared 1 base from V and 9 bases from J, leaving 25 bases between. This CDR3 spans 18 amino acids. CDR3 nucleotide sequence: TGTGCCAGCAGTGAAGTGGTTCTGGACGCGGGGTTCATGAGGCCCCAGCATTTT. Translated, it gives CASSEVVLDAGFMRPQHF.

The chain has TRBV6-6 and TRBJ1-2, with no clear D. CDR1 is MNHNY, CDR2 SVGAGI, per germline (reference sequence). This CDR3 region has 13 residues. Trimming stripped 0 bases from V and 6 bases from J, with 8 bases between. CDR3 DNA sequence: TGTGCCAGCAGTTACTCGACTAGGGATGGCTACACCTTC. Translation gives CASSYSTRDGYTF.

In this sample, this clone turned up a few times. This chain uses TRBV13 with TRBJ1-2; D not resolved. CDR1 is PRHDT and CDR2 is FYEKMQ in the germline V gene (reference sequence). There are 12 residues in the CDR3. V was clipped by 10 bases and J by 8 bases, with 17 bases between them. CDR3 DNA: TGTGCCACCGCACCATCTATCGCAGGCTACACCTTC. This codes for CATAPSIAGYTF. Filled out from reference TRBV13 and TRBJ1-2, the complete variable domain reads AAGVIQSPRHLIKEKRETATLKCYPIPRHDTVYWYQQGPGQDPQFLISFYEKMQSDKGSIPDRFSAQQFSDYHSELNMSSLELGDSALYFCATAPSIAGYTFGSGTRLTVV.

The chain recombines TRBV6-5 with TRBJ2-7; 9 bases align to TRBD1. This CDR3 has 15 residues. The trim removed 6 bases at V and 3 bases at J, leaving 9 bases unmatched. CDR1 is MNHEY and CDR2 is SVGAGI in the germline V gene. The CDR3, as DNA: TGTGCCAGCAGGTCGGGACAGGGTAGGCTCTACGAGCAGTACTTC. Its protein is CASRSGQGRLYEQYF.

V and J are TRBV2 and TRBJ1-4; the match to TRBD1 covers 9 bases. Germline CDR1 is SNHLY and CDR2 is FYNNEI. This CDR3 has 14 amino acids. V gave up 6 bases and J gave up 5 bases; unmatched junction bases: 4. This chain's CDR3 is CASRPGTGNEKLFF. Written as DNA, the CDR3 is TGTGCCAGCAGACCCGGGACAGGGAATGAAAAACTGTTTTTT.